This T cell receptor beta chain was sequenced in a study of neurological immune-mediated disorders. The CDR3 runs 13 residues. Germline lookup yields CDR1 DFQATT and CDR2 SNEGSKA (reference sequence). Trimming took off 3 bases at V and 4 bases at J, with 13 bases between the two ends. TCRdb passed the 5' RACE reads through MiXCR, listing each CDR3 protein once. Of around 14,000 distinct CDR3 sequences detected, 7% appear once; the ten largest clones hold around 22%. This clonotype was seen ten or more times. This TCR was sampled from a woman aged 40-49 years in good health. The sample consisted of CD8+ T cells from blood. The chain has TRBV20-1 and TRBJ2-7, with D perhaps matching TRBD1 (6 bases). The CDR3, as DNA: TGCAGTGCTAGCGTCGGCAGGGGATACGAGCAGTACTTC. This sequence encodes CSASVGRGYEQYF.